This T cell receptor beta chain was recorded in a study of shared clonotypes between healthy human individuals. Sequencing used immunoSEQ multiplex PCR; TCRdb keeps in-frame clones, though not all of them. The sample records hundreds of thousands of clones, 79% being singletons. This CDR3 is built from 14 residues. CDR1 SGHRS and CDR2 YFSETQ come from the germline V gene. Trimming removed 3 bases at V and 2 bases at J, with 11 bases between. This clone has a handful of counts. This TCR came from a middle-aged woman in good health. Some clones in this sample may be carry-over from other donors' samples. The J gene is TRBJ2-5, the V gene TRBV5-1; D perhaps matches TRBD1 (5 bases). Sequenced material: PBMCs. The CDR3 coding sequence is TGCGCCAGCAGCTCTCAGGGCATACAAGAGACCCAGTACTTC. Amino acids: CASSSQGIQETQYF.